This TCR beta chain is drawn from a study of blood T cell repertoires in COVID-19. V was clipped by 0 bases and J by 6 bases, with 12 bases between them. The CDR3 is 14 residues long. Germline V gene sequence: CDR1 MNHEY, CDR2 SMNVEV (reference sequence). Repertoires were generated with immunoSEQ multiplex PCR, while TCRdb's copy carries only in-frame clones and drops some. Of approximately 170,000 clones listed, more than 75% are singletons. V gene TRBV27 combines with J gene TRBJ2-7; D unresolved. Sequenced input: peripheral blood. The sequence was obtained from a man aged 65 to 79 with acute or convalescent COVID-19. The CDR3 loop is CASSLSNSFGEQYF. The CDR3 DNA reads TGTGCCAGCAGTTTATCGAATAGCTTTGGCGAGCAGTACTTC.